This T cell receptor (beta chain) emerged from a study of blood T cell repertoires in COVID-19. Overall study: Material from acute and convalescent COVID-19 was sourced from the United States, Italy and Spain. In each case, the material was cDNA or gDNA derived from T cells, B-cell-depleted T cells, or PBMCs.

Trimming left V 0 bases short and J 10 bases short, with 19 bases between. The germline V gene has CDR1 MGHRA and CDR2 YSYEKL. The CDR3 totals 16 residues. Authors' analysis steps: Amplifying reference gene primers gave estimates of nucleated cell counts. Sequenced by immunoSEQ multiplex PCR; TCRdb stores in-frame clones only, minus some. Clone size and the V and J calls come from that table; the DNA yielded D and trimming. Of about 100,000 clones listed, approximately 85% are singletons. The chain has TRBV4-1 and TRBJ1-5; D is uncertain. This TCR was sampled from a woman aged 60 to 75 with acute or convalescent COVID-19. Source material: peripheral blood. As DNA, the CDR3 is TGCGCCAGCAGCCAAGATCCAGCAGGCCAGGTTATACCCCAGCATTTT. It yields the protein CASSQDPAGQVIPQHF.